A selection of T cell receptor beta chains follows, all from one sample in a study of beta chain features in type 1 diabetes. Data came from immunoSEQ multiplex PCR; TCRdb stores just in-frame clones and leaves some out. The table has 600,000 to 700,000 clones, roughly an eighth seen once. Sequencing used naive CD4+ T cells from blood. The receptors stem from a man aged 25-40 years with type 1 diabetes. CDR3s include the opening cysteine and the closing phenylalanine or tryptophan. A D gene is named only where the DNA matches it firmly. Clone size appears in some rows only: once, few, many, or a class for an expanded clone.

cdr3_aa	cdr3_nt	d_call	v_call	cdr3_length	clone_size	j_call
CASSLTSGQTQYF	TGTGCCAGCAGCTTGACTAGCGGACAGACCCAGTACTTC	TRBD2	TRBV5-6	13	-	TRBJ2-5
CASSLSASGGNTQYF	TGTGCCAGCAGCTTATCGGCTAGCGGGGGAAATACGCAGTATTTT	TRBD2	TRBV13	15	few	TRBJ2-3
CASSLMGDEQFF	TGTGCCAGCAGCTTAATGGGGGATGAGCAGTTCTTC	-	TRBV7-6	12	few	TRBJ2-1
CASSLRDRYNEQFF	TGTGCCAGCAGCCTCCGGGACCGTTACAATGAGCAGTTCTTC	-	TRBV13	14	few	TRBJ2-1
CATSRDQGPYNEQFF	TGTGCCACCAGCAGAGATCAGGGACCGTACAATGAGCAGTTCTTC	-	TRBV15	15	few	TRBJ2-1
CASSFQGAYEQYF	TGTGCCAGCAGCTTTCAGGGAGCCTACGAGCAGTACTTC	-	TRBV7-2	13	-	TRBJ2-7
CASSLGMGRSNTGELFF	TGTGCCAGCAGCTTGGGTATGGGGCGTTCGAACACCGGGGAGCTGTTTTTT	-	TRBV5-6	17	-	TRBJ2-2
CASSLLRTGNGTTQYF	TGTGCCAGCAGCTTACTCAGGACAGGGAATGGCACTACGCAGTATTTT	TRBD1	TRBV7-9	16	few	TRBJ2-3
CASSAYRGRDTEAFF	TGTGCCAGCAGCGCCTACAGGGGGCGGGACACTGAAGCTTTCTTT	TRBD1	TRBV11-3	15	-	TRBJ1-1
CSARLAQETQYF	TGCAGCGCTCGTCTTGCTCAAGAGACCCAGTACTTC	-	TRBV29-1	12	few	TRBJ2-5
CASKAGDRGRQSPLHF	TGTGCCAGCAAGGCAGGAGACAGGGGGCGTCAATCACCCCTCCACTTT	TRBD1	TRBV6-6	16	-	TRBJ1-6
CAQLGGQNTGELFF	TGTGCCCAGCTCGGGGGACAGAACACCGGGGAGCTGTTTTTT	-	TRBV7-9	14	-	TRBJ2-2
CASSLDPPGTGTYEQYF	TGCGCCAGCAGCTTGGACCCCCCAGGAACAGGGACCTACGAGCAGTACTTC	-	TRBV5-1	17	-	TRBJ2-7
CASSLTGGTEAFF	TGTGCCAGCAGTTTGACAGGGGGAACTGAAGCTTTCTTT	TRBD1	TRBV7-9	13	-	TRBJ1-1
CAISPGQGGNQPQHF	TGTGCCATCAGCCCCGGACAGGGGGGAAATCAGCCCCAGCATTTT	TRBD1	TRBV10-3	15	once	TRBJ1-5